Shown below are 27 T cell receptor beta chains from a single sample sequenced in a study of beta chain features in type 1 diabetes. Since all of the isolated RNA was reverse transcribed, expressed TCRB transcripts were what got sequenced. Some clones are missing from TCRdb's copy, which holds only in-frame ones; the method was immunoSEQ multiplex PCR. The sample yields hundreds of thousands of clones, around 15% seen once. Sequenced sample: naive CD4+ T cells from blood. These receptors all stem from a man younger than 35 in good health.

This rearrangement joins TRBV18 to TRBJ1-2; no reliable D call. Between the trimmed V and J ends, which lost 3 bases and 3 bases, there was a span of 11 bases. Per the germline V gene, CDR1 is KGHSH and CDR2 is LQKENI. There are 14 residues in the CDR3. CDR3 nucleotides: TGTGCCAGCTCACCCGGGGAGGGTCACTATGGCTACACCTTC. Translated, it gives CASSPGEGHYGYTF. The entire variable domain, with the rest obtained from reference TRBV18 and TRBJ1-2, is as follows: NAGVMQNPRHLVRRRGQEARLRCSPMKGHSHVYWYRQLPEEGLKFMVYLQKENIIDESGMPKERFSAEFPKEGPSILRIQQVVRGDSAAYFCASSPGEGHYGYTFGSGTRLTVV.

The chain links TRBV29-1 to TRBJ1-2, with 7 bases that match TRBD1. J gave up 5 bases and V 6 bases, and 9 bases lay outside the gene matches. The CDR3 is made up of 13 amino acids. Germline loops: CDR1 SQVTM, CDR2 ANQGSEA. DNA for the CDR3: TGCAGCGTCCGGACAGGCCCCGCGTATGGCTACACCTTC. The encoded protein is CSVRTGPAYGYTF.

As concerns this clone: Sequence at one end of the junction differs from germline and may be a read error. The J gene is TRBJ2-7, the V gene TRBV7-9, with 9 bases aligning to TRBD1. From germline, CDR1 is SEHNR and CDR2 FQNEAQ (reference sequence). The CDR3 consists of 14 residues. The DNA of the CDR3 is TGTGCCAGCAGCCTCGACAGGGGGTCCTCCGAGCAGTACTTC. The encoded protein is CASSLDRGSSEQYF.

The CDR3 region is CASSSQREITDTQYF. The CDR3 DNA reads TGTGCCAGCAGCTCCCAGCGGGAGATAACAGATACGCAGTATTTT. The chain combines TRBV7-9 with TRBJ2-3, with TRBD2 matching 8 bases. V shed 4 bases, J shed 3 bases, and the junction held 6 bases outside the gene matches. Germline loops: CDR1 SEHNR, CDR2 FQNEAQ (reference sequence). This CDR3 is built from 15 residues.

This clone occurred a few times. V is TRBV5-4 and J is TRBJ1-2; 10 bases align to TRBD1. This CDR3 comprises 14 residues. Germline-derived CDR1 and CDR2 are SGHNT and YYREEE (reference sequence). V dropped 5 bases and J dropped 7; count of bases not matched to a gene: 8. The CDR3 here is CASRPDRGRVGYTF. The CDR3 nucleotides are TGTGCCAGCAGGCCAGACAGGGGGCGCGTTGGCTACACCTTC.

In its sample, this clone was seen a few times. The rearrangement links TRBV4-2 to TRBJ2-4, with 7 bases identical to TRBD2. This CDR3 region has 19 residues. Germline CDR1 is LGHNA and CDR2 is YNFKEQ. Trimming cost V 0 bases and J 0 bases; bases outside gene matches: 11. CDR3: CASSQDEGGSDLAKNIQYF. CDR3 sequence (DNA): TGTGCCAGCAGCCAAGATGAGGGCGGGAGTGACCTAGCCAAAAACATTCAGTACTTC.

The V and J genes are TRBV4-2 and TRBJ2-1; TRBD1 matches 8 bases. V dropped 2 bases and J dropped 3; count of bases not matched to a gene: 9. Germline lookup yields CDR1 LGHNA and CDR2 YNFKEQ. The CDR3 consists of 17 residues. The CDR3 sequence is CASSQQGRGPYYNEQFF. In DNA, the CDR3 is TGTGCCAGCAGCCAACAAGGCAGGGGGCCCTACTACAATGAGCAGTTCTTC.

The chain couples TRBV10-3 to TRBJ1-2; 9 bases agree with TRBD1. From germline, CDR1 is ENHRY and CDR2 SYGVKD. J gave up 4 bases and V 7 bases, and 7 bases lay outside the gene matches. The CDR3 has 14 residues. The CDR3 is CAINPQGAVYGYTF. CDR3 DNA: TGTGCCATCAACCCACAGGGGGCAGTCTATGGCTACACCTTC.

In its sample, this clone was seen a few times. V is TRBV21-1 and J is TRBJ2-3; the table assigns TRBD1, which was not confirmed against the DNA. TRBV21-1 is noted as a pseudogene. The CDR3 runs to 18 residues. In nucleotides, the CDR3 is TGTGCCAGCAGCAAAAGAGGACAGGATCTTTTGGGGACAGATACGCAGTATTTT. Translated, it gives CASSKRGQDLLGTDTQYF.

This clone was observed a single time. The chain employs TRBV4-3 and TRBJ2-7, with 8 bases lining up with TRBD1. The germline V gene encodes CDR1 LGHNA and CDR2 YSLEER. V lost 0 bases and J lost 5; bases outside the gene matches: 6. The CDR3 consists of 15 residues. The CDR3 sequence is CASSQEGTGPHEQYF. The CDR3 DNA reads TGCGCCAGCAGCCAAGAAGGGACAGGCCCTCACGAGCAGTACTTC.

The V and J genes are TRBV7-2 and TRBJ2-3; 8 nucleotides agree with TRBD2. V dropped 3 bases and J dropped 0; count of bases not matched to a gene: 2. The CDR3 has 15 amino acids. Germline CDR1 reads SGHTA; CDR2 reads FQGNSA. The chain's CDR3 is CASSFPSGSTDTQYF. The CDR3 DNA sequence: TGTGCCAGCAGCTTTCCTAGCGGGAGCACAGATACGCAGTATTTT.

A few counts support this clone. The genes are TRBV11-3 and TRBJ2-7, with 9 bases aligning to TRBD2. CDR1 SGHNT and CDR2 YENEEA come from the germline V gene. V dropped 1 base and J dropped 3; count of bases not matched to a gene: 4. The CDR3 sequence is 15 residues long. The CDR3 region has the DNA TGTGCCAGCAGCTTAGCCTCTAGCGGGAACTACGAGCAGTACTTC. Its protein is CASSLASSGNYEQYF.

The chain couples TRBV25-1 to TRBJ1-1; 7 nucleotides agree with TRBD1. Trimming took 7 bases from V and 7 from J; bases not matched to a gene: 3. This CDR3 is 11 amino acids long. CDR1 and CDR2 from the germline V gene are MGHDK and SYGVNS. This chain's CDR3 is CASTGTVEAFF. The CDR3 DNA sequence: TGTGCCAGCACTGGGACAGTTGAAGCTTTCTTT.

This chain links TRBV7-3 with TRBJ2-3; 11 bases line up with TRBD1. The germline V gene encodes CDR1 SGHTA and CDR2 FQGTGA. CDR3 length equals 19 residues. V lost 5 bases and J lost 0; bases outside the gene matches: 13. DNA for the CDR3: TGTGCCAGCAGCGCGTGGACAGGGGGCGCGATCCCTAGCACAGATACGCAGTATTTT. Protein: CASSAWTGGAIPSTDTQYF.

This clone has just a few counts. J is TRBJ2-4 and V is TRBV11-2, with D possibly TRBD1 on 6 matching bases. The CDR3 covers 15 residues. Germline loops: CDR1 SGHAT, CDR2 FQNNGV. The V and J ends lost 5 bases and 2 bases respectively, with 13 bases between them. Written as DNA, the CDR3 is TGTGCCAGCAGCGTACAACAGGGTTCCAAAAACATTCAGTACTTC. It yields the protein CASSVQQGSKNIQYF.

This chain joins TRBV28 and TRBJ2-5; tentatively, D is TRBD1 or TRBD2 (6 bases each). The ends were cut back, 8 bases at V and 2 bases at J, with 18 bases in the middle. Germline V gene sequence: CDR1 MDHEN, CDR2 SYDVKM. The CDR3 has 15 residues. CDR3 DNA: TGTGCCAGCCGTCCTACTACAGGGAGGCAAGAGACCCAGTACTTC. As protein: CASRPTTGRQETQYF.

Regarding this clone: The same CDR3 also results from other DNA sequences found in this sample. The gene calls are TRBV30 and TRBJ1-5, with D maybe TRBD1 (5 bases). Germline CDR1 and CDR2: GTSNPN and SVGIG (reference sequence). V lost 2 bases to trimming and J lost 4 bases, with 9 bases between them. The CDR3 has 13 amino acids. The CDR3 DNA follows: TGTGCCTGGAGTCAGCAGGGTAATCAGCCCCAGCATTTT. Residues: CAWSQQGNQPQHF.

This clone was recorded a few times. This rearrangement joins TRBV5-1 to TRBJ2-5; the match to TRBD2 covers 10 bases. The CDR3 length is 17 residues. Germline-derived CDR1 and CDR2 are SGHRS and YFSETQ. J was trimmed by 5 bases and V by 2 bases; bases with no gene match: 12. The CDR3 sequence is CASSFGFLAGDRETQYF. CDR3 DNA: TGCGCCAGCAGCTTCGGTTTCCTAGCGGGAGACCGGGAGACCCAGTACTTC.

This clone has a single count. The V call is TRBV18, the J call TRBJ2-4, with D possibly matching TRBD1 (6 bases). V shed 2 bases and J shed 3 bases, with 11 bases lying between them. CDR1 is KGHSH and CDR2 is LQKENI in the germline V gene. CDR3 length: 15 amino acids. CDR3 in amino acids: CASSPGGSLKNIQYF. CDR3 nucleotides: TGTGCCAGCTCACCAGGGGGCAGCCTCAAAAACATTCAGTACTTC.

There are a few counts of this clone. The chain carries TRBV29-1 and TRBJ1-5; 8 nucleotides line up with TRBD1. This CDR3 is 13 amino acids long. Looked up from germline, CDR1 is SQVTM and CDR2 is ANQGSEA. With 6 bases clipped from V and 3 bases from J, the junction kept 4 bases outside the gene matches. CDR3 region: CSVVDRANQPQHF. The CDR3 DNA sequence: TGCAGCGTCGTGGACAGGGCCAATCAGCCCCAGCATTTT. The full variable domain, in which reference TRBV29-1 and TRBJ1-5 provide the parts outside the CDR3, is SAVISQKPSRDICQRGTSLTIQCQVDSQVTMMFWYRQQPGQSLTLIATANQGSEATYESGFVIDKFPISRPNLTFSTLTVSNMSPEDSSIYLCSVVDRANQPQHFGDGTRLSIL.

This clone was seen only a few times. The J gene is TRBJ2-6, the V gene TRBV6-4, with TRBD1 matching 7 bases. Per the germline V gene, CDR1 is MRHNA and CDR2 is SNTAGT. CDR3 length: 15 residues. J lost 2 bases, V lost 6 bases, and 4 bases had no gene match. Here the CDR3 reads CASSYTGAGANVLTF. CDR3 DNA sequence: TGTGCCAGCAGCTATACAGGGGCTGGGGCCAACGTCCTGACTTTC.

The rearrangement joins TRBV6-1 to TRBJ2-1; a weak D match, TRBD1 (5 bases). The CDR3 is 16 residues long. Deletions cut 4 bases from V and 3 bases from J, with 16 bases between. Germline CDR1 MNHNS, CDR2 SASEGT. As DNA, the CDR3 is TGTGCCAGCAGTGTAATTCAGGGATCAGGCTACAATGAGCAGTTCTTC. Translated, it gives CASSVIQGSGYNEQFF.

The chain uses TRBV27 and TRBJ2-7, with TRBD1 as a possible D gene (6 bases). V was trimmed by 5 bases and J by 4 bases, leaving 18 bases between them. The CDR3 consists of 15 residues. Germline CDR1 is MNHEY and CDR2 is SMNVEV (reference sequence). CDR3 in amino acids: CASSIAPDRPYEQYF. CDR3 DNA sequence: TGTGCCAGCAGTATCGCCCCGGACAGACCTTACGAGCAGTACTTC.

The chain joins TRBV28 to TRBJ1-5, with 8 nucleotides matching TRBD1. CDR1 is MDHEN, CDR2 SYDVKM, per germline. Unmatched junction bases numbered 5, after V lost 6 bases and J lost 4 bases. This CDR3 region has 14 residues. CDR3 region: CASRRQGKNQPQHF. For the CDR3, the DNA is TGTGCCAGCAGGCGACAGGGGAAAAATCAGCCCCAGCATTTT.

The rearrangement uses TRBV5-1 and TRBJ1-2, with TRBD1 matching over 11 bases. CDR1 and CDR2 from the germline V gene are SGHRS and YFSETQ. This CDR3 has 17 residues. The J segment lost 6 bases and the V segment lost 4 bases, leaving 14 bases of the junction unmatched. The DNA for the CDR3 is TGCGCCAGCAGCGGTGGGACAGGGGGAAAAAATTGGGATGGCTACACCTTC. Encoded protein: CASSGGTGGKNWDGYTF.

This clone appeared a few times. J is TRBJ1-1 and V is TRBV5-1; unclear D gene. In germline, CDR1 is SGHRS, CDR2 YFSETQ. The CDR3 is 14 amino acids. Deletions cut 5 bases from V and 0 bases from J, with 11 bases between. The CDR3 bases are TGCGCCAGCAGGAGAGCAGGTATGAACACTGAAGCTTTCTTT. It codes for CASRRAGMNTEAFF.

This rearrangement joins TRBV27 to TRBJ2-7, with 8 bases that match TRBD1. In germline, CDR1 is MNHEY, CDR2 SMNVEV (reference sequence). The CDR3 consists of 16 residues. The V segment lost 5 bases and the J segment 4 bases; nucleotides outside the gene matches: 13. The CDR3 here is CASSPDRVEVRYEQYF. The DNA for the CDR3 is TGTGCCAGCAGTCCGGACAGGGTAGAAGTGCGGTACGAGCAGTACTTC.